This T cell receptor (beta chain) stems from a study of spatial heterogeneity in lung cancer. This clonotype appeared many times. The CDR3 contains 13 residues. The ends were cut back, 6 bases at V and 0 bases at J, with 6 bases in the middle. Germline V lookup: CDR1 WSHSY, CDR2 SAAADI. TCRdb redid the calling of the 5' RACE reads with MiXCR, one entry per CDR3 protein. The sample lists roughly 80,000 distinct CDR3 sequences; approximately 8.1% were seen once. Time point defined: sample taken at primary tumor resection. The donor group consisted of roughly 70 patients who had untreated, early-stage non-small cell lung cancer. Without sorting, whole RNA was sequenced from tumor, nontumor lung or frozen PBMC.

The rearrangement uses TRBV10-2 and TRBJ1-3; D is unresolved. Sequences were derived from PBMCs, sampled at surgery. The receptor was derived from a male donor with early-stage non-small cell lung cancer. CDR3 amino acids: CASRGSSGNTIYF. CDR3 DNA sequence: TGCGCCAGCAGGGGAAGCTCTGGAAACACCATATATTTT.